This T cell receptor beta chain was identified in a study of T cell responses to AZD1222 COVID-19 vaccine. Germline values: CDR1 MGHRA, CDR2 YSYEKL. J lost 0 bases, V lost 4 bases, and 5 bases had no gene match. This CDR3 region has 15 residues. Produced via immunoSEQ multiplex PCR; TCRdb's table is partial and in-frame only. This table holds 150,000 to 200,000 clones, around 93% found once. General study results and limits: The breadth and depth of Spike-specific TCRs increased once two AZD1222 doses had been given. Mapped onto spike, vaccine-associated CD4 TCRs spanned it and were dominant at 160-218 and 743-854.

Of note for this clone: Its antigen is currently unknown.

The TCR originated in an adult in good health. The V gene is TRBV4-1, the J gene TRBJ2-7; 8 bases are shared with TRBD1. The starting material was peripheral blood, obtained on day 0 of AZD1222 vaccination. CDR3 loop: CASSPHRGNSYEQYF. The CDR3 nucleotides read TGCGCCAGCAGCCCACACAGGGGGAACTCCTACGAGCAGTACTTC.